The T cell receptor (beta chain) described here comes from a study of T cells in Graves' hyperthyroidism and ophthalmopathy. This clonotype has ten or more counts. Amplification yielded TCR beta CDR3 regions, with RNA transcripts as the source. TCR CDR3 underwent first-round RT-PCR with the HTBI primer set. TCRdb re-analysed the multiplex PCR reads in MiXCR, keeping a single row per CDR3 protein. The table includes around 520,000 distinct CDR3 sequences, less than 15% detected once. Trimming shortened V by 4 bases and J by 4 bases, and 10 bases separated the two germline ends. This CDR3 comprises 13 residues. Germline V CDR1 and CDR2: SNHLY, FYNNEI.

The rearrangement uses TRBV2 and TRBJ1-2; D gene uncertain. The sample taken for sequencing was blood. The receptor comes from a woman aged 40 to 49 with Graves' hyperthyroidism. CDR3 loop: CASSVQLSYGYTF. The CDR3 nucleotides are TGTGCCAGCAGTGTGCAGCTCTCCTATGGCTACACCTTC. The full variable domain, in which reference TRBV2 and TRBJ1-2 provide the parts outside the CDR3, is EPEVTQTPSHQVTQMGQEVILRCVPISNHLYFYWYRQILGQKVEFLVSFYNNEISEKSEIFDDQFSVERPDGSNFTLKIRSTKLEDSAMYFCASSVQLSYGYTFGSGTRLTVV.